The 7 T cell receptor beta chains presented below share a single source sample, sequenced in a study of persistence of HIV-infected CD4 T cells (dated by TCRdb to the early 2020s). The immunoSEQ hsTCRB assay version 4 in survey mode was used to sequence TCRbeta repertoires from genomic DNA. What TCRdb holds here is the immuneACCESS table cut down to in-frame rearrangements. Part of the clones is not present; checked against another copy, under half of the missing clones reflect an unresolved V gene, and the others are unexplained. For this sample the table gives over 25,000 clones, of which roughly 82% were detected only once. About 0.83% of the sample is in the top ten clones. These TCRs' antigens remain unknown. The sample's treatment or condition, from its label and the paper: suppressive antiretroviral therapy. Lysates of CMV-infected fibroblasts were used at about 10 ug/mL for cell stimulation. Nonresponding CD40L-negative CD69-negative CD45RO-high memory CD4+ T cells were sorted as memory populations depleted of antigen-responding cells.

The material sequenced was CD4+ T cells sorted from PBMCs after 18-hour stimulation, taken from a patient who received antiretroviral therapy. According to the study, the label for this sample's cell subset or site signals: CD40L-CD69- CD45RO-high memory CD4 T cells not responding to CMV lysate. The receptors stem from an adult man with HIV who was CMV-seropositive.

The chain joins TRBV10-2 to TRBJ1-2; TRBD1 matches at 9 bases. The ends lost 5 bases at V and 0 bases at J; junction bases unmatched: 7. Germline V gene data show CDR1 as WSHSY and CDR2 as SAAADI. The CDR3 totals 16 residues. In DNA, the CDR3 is TGCGCCAGCAGTCTGACAGGGGGAGAGGCTAACTATGGCTACACCTTC. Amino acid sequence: CASSLTGGEANYGYTF.

The CDR3 nucleotides are TGCGCCAGCAGCTCAATAATATCAGGGAGCACTGAAGCTTTCTTT. Translated, it gives CASSSIISGSTEAFF. This chain connects TRBV5-1 to TRBJ1-1, with D possibly being TRBD1 (5 bases). CDR3 length: 15 residues. V dropped 3 bases and J dropped 4 bases, with 16 bases sitting between them. Germline lookup yields CDR1 SGHRS and CDR2 YFSETQ. Using reference TRBV5-1 and TRBJ1-1 for the parts outside the CDR3, the full variable domain is KAGVTQTPRYLIKTRGQQVTLSCSPISGHRSVSWYQQTPGQGLQFLFEYFSETQRNKGNFPGRFSGRQFSNSRSEMNVSTLELGDSALYLCASSSIISGSTEAFFGQGTRLTVV.

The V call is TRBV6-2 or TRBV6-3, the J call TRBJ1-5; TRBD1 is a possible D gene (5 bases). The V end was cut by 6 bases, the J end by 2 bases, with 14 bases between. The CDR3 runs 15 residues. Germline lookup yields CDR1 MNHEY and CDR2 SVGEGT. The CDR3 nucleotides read TGTGCCAGCAGCCTCAAACAGGTCGGCAATCAGCCCCAGCATTTT. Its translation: CASSLKQVGNQPQHF.

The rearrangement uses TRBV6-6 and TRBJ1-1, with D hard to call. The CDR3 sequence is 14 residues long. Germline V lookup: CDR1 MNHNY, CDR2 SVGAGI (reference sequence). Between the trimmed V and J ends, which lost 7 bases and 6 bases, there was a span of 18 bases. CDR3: CASTPEAHGAEAFF. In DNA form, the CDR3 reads TGTGCCAGCACCCCGGAAGCCCACGGAGCTGAAGCTTTCTTT.

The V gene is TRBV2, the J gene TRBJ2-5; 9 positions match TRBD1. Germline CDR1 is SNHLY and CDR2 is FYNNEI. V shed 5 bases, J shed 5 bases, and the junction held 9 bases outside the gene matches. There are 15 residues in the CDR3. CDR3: CASSPTGGRGETQYF. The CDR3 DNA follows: TGTGCCAGCAGTCCGACAGGGGGACGTGGGGAGACCCAGTACTTC. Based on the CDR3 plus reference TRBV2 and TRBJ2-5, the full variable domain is EPEVTQTPSHQVTQMGQEVILRCVPISNHLYFYWYRQILGQKVEFLVSFYNNEISEKSEIFDDQFSVERPDGSNFTLKIRSTKLEDSAMYFCASSPTGGRGETQYFGPGTRLLVL.

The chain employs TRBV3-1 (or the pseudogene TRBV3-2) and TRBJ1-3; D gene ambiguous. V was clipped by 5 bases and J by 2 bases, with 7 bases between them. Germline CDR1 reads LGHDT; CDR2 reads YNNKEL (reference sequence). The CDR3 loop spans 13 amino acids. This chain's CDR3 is CASSRMTGNTIYF. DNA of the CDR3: TGTGCCAGCAGCAGGATGACTGGAAACACCATATATTTT.

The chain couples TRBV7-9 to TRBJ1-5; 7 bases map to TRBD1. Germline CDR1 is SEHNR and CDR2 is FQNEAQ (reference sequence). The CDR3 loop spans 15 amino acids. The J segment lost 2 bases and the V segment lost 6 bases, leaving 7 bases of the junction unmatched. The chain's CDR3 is CASSLQGSGNQPQHF. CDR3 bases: TGTGCCAGCAGTTTACAGGGGAGCGGCAATCAGCCCCAGCATTTT.